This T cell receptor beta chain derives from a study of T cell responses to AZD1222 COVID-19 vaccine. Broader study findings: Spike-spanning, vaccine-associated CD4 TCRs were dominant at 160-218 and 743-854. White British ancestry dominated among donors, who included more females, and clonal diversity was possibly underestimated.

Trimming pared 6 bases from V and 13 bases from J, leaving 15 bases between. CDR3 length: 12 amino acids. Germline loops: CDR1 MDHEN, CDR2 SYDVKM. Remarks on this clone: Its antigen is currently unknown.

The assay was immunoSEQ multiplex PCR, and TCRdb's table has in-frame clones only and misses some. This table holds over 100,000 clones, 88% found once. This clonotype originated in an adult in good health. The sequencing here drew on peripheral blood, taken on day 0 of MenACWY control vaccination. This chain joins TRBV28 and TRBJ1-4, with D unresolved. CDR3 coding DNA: TGTGCCAGCAGGTCTCCGGGGTATGGACTGTTTTTT. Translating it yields CASRSPGYGLFF.